This paragraph covers one TCR beta chain sequence. Its cognate antigen is unknown. V trimming: 1 base; J trimming: 5 bases; junction bases outside the gene matches: 5. CDR1 and CDR2 (germline): LGHNA, YNFKEQ. The CDR3 sequence is 16 residues long. The sample is drawn from a study of graft-versus-host responses after intestinal transplantation. Study overall: Transplant recipients had multivisceral, liver-intestinal, or isolated intestinal grafts. Anti-thymocyte globulin served as induction for all recipients, who then took tacrolimus and steroids for two to three years. Study-wide points: Allograft clonal ratios (graft-versus-host to host-versus-graft) were high in patients who had graft-donor T cell macrochimerism.

Time point indicated: postoperative day 105 after intestinal transplantation (dayNNNN = postoperative day). Sequencing used immunoSEQ multiplex PCR; TCRdb keeps in-frame clones, though not all of them. The sample consists of 12,000 or so clones, roughly nine tenths of them appearing once. This sequence joins TRBV4-2 and TRBJ2-1; 10 nucleotides match TRBD1. This TCR was sampled from a human patient who received an intestinal transplant, so some T cells may come from the graft donor. This specimen was PBMCs, taken 105 days after intestinal transplantation. The CDR3, as DNA: TGTGCCAGCAGCCAAGTCGGGACAGGGGAAGACAATGAGCAGTTCTTC. It specifies CASSQVGTGEDNEQFF.